This T cell receptor beta chain is from a study of shared clonotypes between healthy human individuals. Note on this clone: Other DNA sequences in this sample translate to the same CDR3.

V was cut by 2 bases and J by 3 bases, with 8 bases left in between. This CDR3 is built from 14 residues. Germline V gene data show CDR1 as MNHEY and CDR2 as SMNVEV (reference sequence). Method: immunoSEQ multiplex PCR; TCRdb's copy keeps in-frame clones and lacks some. The data hold more than 2 million clones, with just under 95% observed a single time. The naive CD8 subset, CD45RO-negative cells positively selected for CCR7, excluded terminally differentiated effector memory CD45RA+ cells. Sequencing was carried out using naive CD8+ T cells sorted from blood. The gene calls are TRBV27 and TRBJ1-5; D ambiguous. The TCR was taken from a man between 18 and 29 years old in good health. In DNA, the CDR3 is TGTGCCAGCAGTTTAGGGGTTGCCAATCAGCCCCAGCATTTT. This gives the protein CASSLGVANQPQHF.